A few counts support the clone carrying this TCR beta chain. Its antigen is still unknown. A single record per CDR3 protein comes from TCRdb applying MiXCR to the 5' RACE reads. The table includes roughly 340,000 distinct CDR3 sequences, over 8% detected once. This sample stems from a study of T cells after yellow fever vaccination. The wider study: Some fractions had low cell numbers, and these were prepared with SMART-Seq v4 Ultra Low Input. The study, taken as a whole, reports: Just a small share of clonotypes turned up in the CD4 compartment as well as the CD8 compartment. The booster response re-showed most primary clones: around 95% CD4, around 90% CD8. A weaker but faster secondary response was observed, peaking on day 5 versus 15.

V lost 3 bases to trimming and J lost 7 bases; unmatched junction nucleotides: 7. The CDR3 extends over 14 amino acids. Per germline, CDR1 DFQATT and CDR2 SNEGSKA (reference sequence). The receptor's source is a young man who received the YFV17D yellow fever vaccine. This chain links TRBV20-1 with TRBJ2-1; the match to TRBD2 covers 9 bases. The specimen was PBMCs, collected on the day of the first yellow fever vaccination. This chain's CDR3 is CSASGGGANNEQFF. The CDR3 DNA reads as TGCAGTGCTAGCGGCGGGGGGGCGAATAATGAGCAGTTCTTC.